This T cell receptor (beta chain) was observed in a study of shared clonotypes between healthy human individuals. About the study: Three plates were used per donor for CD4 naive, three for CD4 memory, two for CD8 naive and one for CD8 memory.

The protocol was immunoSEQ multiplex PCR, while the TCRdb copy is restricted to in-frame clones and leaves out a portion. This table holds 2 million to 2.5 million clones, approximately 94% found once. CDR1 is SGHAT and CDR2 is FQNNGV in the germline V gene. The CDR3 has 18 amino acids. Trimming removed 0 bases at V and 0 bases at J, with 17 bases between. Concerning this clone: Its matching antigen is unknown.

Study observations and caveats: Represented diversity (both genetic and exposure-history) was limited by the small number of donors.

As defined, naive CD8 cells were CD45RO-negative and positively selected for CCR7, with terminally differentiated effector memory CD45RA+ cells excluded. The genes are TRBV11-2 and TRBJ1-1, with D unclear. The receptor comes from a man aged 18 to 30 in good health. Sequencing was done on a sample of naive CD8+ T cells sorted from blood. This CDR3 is CASSLDGQRGVMNTEAFF. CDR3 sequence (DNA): TGTGCCAGCAGCTTAGATGGTCAGCGAGGTGTGATGAACACTGAAGCTTTCTTT.